Each of the 23 T cell receptor beta chains below was sequenced from the same sample in a study of blood T cells in healthy people across ages (dated by TCRdb to between 2015 and 2017). Library generation was performed with 5' RACE. The listed sequencing device is Illumina HiSeq 2500. A second about 6 to 11 cycle PCR used a sample-barcoded 5' primer and a J-beta primer mix. TCRdb's own reprocessing of the public reads used fastp at Q25 and MiXCR and kept productive beta chains. Identical CDR3 protein sequences are pooled into one entry, listed with their most common genes and DNA. The sample has 1,300,000 or so distinct CDR3 sequences on record, roughly 64% of them singletons. In total, the top ten clones hold over 5% of the sample. Specimen: blood. The receptors were sampled from a man in his late teens or twenties in good health.

The chain employs TRBV15 and TRBJ2-4; the D gene is possibly TRBD2 (6 bases). Germline assignment: CDR1 LNHNV and CDR2 YYDKDF (reference sequence). The CDR3 consists of 15 residues. V was cut by 5 bases and J by 7 bases, with 18 bases left in between. The DNA for the CDR3 is TGTGCCACCAGCCGTCGGACGGGAGAGTGGAACATTCAGTACTTC. It specifies CATSRRTGEWNIQYF.

This chain links TRBV5-6 with TRBJ2-7, with 7 positions matching TRBD1. CDR3 length equals 11 residues. Germline values: CDR1 SGHDT, CDR2 YYEEEE. With 3 bases clipped from V and 11 bases from J, the junction kept 5 bases outside the gene matches. This CDR3 is CASSSTGDEYF. The CDR3 DNA reads TGTGCCAGCAGCTCAACAGGGGACGAGTACTTC.

The sample holds one count of this clonotype. This chain connects TRBV5-1 to TRBJ1-1; a weak D match, TRBD1 (6 bases). Trimming took off 2 bases at V and 1 base at J, with 12 bases between the two ends. Germline lookup yields CDR1 SGHRS and CDR2 YFSETQ. The CDR3 consists of 15 residues. CDR3 sequence: CASSFPDRPNTEAFF. CDR3 DNA: TGCGCCAGCAGCTTCCCCGACAGGCCGAACACTGAAGCTTTCTTT.

This rearrangement joins TRBV4-1 to TRBJ1-2; no clear D gene. The CDR3 totals 15 residues. Trimming removed 6 bases at V and 6 bases at J, with 20 bases between. Germline loops: CDR1 MGHRA, CDR2 YSYEKL. The CDR3 DNA reads TGCGCCAGCAGGCAAATCTGGGGTTTCACCGATGGCTACACCTTC. Its translation: CASRQIWGFTDGYTF.

This rearrangement joins TRBV7-2 to TRBJ2-3; D call uncertain. This CDR3 spans 15 amino acids. In germline, CDR1 is SGHTA, CDR2 FQGNSA. V shed 8 bases and J shed 2 bases, with 17 bases lying between them. For the CDR3, the DNA is TGTGCCAGCGGACGGAATAAAGGCCCCACAGATACGCAGTATTTT. As protein: CASGRNKGPTDTQYF. The whole variable domain, remainder taken from reference TRBV7-2 and TRBJ2-3, is GAGVSQSPSNKVTEKGKDVELRCDPISGHTALYWYRQSLGQGLEFLIYFQGNSAPDKSGLPSDRFSAERTGGSVSTLTIQRTQQEDSAVYLCASGRNKGPTDTQYFGPGTRLTVL.

V usage is TRBV10-3 and J usage is TRBJ2-5, with TRBD2 matching over 7 bases. J was trimmed by 5 bases and V by 3 bases; bases with no gene match: 3. CDR3 length: 13 amino acids. Germline V CDR1 and CDR2: ENHRY, SYGVKD. The CDR3 DNA reads as TGTGCCATCAGTGAACGGGGGGTCGAGACCCAGTACTTC. Translated: CAISERGVETQYF.

This clonotype was counted a few times. The rearrangement joins TRBV4-1 to TRBJ1-2; TRBD1 might be the D (6 bases). Germline V gives CDR1 MGHRA, CDR2 YSYEKL. CDR3 size: 14 residues. V lost 1 base to trimming and J lost 7 bases, with 13 bases between them. For the CDR3, the DNA is TGCGCCAGCAGCCAAGTGTTCAGGGGTGGTGGCTACACCTTC. It codes for CASSQVFRGGGYTF.

The chain combines TRBV4-2 with TRBJ1-2, with D tentatively TRBD1 (5 bases). There are 15 residues in the CDR3. Germline CDR1 and CDR2: LGHNA and YNFKEQ. V shed 0 bases and J shed 3 bases, with 11 bases lying between them. CDR3 sequence: CASSQERAGHYGYTF. CDR3 sequence (DNA): TGTGCCAGCAGCCAAGAAAGGGCGGGACACTATGGCTACACCTTC.

V gene TRBV20-1 combines with J gene TRBJ2-4, with a tentative D call TRBD1 (5 bases). The DNA end is a closer match to TRBJ2-7, so the J assignment may be wrong. This CDR3 is 15 amino acids long. CDR1 is DFQATT, CDR2 SNEGSKA, per germline (reference sequence). The CDR3: CSARGPRPIAYEQYF. The CDR3 nucleotides are TGCAGTGCTAGGGGGCCCAGACCCATCGCCTACGAGCAGTACTTC.

Only one count was recorded for this clonotype. V and J are TRBV19 and TRBJ1-4; D is possibly TRBD1 (6 bases). This CDR3 comprises 12 residues. The V and J ends lost 6 bases and 10 bases respectively, with 12 bases between them. Germline V gives CDR1 LNHDA, CDR2 SQIVND (reference sequence). The DNA for the CDR3 is TGTGCCAGTAGGAGACAGGAGGGAAAACTGTTTTTT. Its protein product is CASRRQEGKLFF.

The rearrangement uses TRBV4-1 and TRBJ2-4; TRBD1 matches 11 bases. The CDR3 consists of 18 residues. Germline assignment: CDR1 MGHRA and CDR2 YSYEKL. V lost 5 bases and J lost 13; bases outside the gene matches: 22. CDR3 sequence: CASSKGGPWTGGFWEQYF. The CDR3 DNA follows: TGCGCCAGCAGCAAAGGTGGTCCATGGACAGGGGGCTTTTGGGAGCAGTACTTC.

The chain carries TRBV6-5 and TRBJ2-3, with TRBD2 matching over 7 bases. Unmatched junction bases numbered 7, after V lost 5 bases and J lost 2 bases. This CDR3 contains 15 residues. In germline, CDR1 is MNHEY, CDR2 SVGAGI. CDR3 coding DNA: TGTGCCAGCAGTAGGGGAGGGGTCCCCACAGATACGCAGTATTTT. Translated, it gives CASSRGGVPTDTQYF.

This clonotype is a singleton in its sample. The rearrangement joins TRBV29-1 to TRBJ2-7; no definite D call. With 1 base removed from V and 0 bases from J, the gap between germline ends came to 7 bases. The CDR3 extends over 13 amino acids. Germline values: CDR1 SQVTM, CDR2 ANQGSEA. The CDR3 region is CSVEVSSSYEQYF. The CDR3 DNA follows: TGCAGCGTTGAAGTGAGTAGCTCCTACGAGCAGTACTTC.

The rearrangement uses TRBV11-2 and TRBJ2-5, with D uncertain. The germline V gene encodes CDR1 SGHAT and CDR2 FQNNGV. The CDR3 is 17 residues long. The ends were cut back, 2 bases at V and 1 base at J, with 17 bases in the middle. The CDR3: CASSLSPGFGLQETQYF. As DNA, the CDR3 is TGTGCCAGCAGCTTATCCCCCGGTTTTGGGCTCCAAGAGACCCAGTACTTC.

This clonotype was seen a few times. This chain joins TRBV5-1 and TRBJ2-4, with 7 bases lining up with TRBD1. TRBJ2-7 explains the end of the DNA better; the J call may be wrong. Germline-derived CDR1 and CDR2 are SGHRS and YFSETQ. This CDR3 spans 14 amino acids. CDR3 in DNA: TGCGCCAGGAGAGGGGGCCAGCCTACCTACGAGCAGTACTTC. Translating gives CARRGGQPTYEQYF.

The chain couples TRBV11-2 to TRBJ1-2, with 7 nucleotides matching TRBD1. From germline, CDR1 is SGHAT and CDR2 FQNNGV. V trimming: 1 base; J trimming: 3 bases; junction bases outside the gene matches: 14. The CDR3 covers 18 residues. CDR3 nucleotides: TGTGCCAGCAGCTTAGCTGGAGGGCACAGGGGTATGTACTATGGCTACACCTTC. Translation: CASSLAGGHRGMYYGYTF.

CDR3 loop: CASSYSRVPTEAFF. CDR3 DNA sequence: TGTGCCAGCAGTTACTCGAGGGTTCCTACTGAAGCTTTCTTT. The chain has TRBV6-5 and TRBJ1-1; D unclear. V shed 0 bases and J shed 5 bases, with 10 bases lying between them. This CDR3 is built from 14 residues. The germline V gene encodes CDR1 MNHEY and CDR2 SVGAGI.

The chain recombines TRBV6-6 with TRBJ1-2; D gene uncertain. The length of the CDR3 is 15 residues. V lost 0 bases and J lost 0, with 8 bases in between. Germline V gives CDR1 MNHNY, CDR2 SVGAGI (reference sequence). CDR3 protein: CASSYSKEANYGYTF. The CDR3 DNA follows: TGTGCCAGCAGTTACTCTAAGGAAGCTAACTATGGCTACACCTTC.

This clonotype came up once. Its ends do not fully match the called genes, so a read error is possible. V is TRBV5-1 and J is TRBJ2-4, with a possible D match to TRBD2 (7 bases). Germline V gives CDR1 SGHRS, CDR2 YFSETQ. The CDR3 totals 15 residues. CDR3 nucleotide sequence: TGCGCCAGCAGCTTGAGGGCAGGGGAGGGTTACGAGCAGTCCTTC. It is translated as CASSLRAGEGYEQSF.

Only one count was recorded for this clonotype. V is TRBV27 and J is TRBJ1-2; D is uncertain. Germline V gene sequence: CDR1 MNHEY, CDR2 SMNVEV (reference sequence). Trimming took 5 bases from V and 5 from J, leaving 12 bases between them. The CDR3 consists of 13 residues. DNA of the CDR3: TGTGCCAGCAGTCCGGCGGCGAAGTATGGCTACACCTTC. Protein product: CASSPAAKYGYTF.

This clonotype was counted between two and nine times. The chain has TRBV29-1 and TRBJ1-1; D possibly corresponds to TRBD1 (5 bases). The V and J ends lost 7 bases and 3 bases respectively, with 12 bases between them. CDR1 and CDR2 (germline): SQVTM, ANQGSEA. This CDR3 has 12 amino acids. The CDR3 DNA reads TGCAGCGCCTTGGGGCTGGACACTGAAGCTTTCTTT. This gives the protein CSALGLDTEAFF.

This clonotype was detected only a few times. The V call is TRBV7-9, the J call TRBJ1-5, with TRBD1 as a possible D gene (5 bases). Germline V lookup: CDR1 SEHNR, CDR2 FQNEAQ (reference sequence). CDR3 length: 14 amino acids. V was cut by 4 bases and J by 4 bases, with 11 bases left in between. The CDR3 nucleotides read TGTGCCAGCAGCTCGACAGCCGAGAATCAGCCCCAGCATTTT. Translating it yields CASSSTAENQPQHF.

The chain joins TRBV28 to TRBJ2-3, with 10 bases that match TRBD2. The CDR3 is made up of 19 amino acids. The germline V gene has CDR1 MDHEN and CDR2 SYDVKM. V trimming: 6 bases; J trimming: 0 bases; junction bases outside the gene matches: 15. CDR3 in amino acids: CASSLPPAGGTYSTDTQYF. The CDR3 region has the DNA TGTGCCAGCAGCCTCCCCCCAGCGGGGGGGACCTACAGCACAGATACGCAGTATTTT.